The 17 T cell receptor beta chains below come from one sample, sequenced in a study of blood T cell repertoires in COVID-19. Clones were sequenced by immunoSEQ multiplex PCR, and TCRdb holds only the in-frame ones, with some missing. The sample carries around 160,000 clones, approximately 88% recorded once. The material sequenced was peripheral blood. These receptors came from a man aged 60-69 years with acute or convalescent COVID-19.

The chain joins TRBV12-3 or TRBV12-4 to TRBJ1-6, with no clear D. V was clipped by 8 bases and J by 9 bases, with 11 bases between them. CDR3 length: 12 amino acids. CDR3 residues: CASRLNSSPLHF. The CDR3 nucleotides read TGTGCCAGCCGCCTAAATAGTTCACCCCTCCACTTT.

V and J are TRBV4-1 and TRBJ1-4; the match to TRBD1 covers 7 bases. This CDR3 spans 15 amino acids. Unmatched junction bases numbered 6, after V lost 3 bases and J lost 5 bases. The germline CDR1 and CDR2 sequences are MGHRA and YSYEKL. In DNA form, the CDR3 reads TGCGCCAGCAGCCATTTGACAGGGTTCAATGAAAAACTGTTTTTT. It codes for CASSHLTGFNEKLFF.

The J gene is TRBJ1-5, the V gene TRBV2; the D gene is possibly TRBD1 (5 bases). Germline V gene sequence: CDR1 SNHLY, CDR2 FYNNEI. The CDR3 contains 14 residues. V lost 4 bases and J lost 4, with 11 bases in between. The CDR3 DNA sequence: TGTGCCAGCAGTGGGGCGGGGACTAATCAGCCCCAGCATTTT. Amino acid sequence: CASSGAGTNQPQHF.

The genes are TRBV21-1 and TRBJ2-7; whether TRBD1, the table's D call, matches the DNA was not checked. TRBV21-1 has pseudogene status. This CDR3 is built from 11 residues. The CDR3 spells CDLDRAYEQYF. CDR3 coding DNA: TGTGACCTGGACAGGGCCTACGAGCAGTACTTC.

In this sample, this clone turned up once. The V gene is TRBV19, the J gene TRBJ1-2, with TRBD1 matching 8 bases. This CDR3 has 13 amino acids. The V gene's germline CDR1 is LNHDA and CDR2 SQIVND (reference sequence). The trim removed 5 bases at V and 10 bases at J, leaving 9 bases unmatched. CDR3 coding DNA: TGTGCCAGTAGTGTAACGACAGGGGTGGCCTACACCTTC. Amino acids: CASSVTTGVAYTF.

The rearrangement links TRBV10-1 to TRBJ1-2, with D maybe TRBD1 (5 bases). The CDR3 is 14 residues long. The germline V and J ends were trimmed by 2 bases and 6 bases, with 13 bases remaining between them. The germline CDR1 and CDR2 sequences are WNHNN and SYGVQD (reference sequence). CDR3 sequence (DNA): TGCGCCAGCAGTGAGACCGGGACTCTCGATGGCTACACCTTC. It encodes CASSETGTLDGYTF.

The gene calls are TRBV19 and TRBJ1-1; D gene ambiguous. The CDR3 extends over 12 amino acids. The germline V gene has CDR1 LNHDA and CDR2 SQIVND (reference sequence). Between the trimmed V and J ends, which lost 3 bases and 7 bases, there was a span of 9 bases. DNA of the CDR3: TGTGCCAGTAGTATTTATGCGGGTGAAGCTTTCTTT. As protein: CASSIYAGEAFF.

CDR3 amino acids: CASGQGTDTQYF. CDR3 nucleotide sequence: TGTGCCAGCGGCCAGGGCACAGATACGCAGTATTTT. This rearrangement joins TRBV12-3 or TRBV12-4 to TRBJ2-3, with unresolved D. The V gene lost 8 bases and the J gene lost 1 base, with 7 bases spanning the gap. This CDR3 is built from 12 residues.

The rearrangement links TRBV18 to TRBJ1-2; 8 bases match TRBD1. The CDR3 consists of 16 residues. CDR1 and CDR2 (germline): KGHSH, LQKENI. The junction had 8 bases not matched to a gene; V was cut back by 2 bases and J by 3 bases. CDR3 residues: CASSPNLSDRDYGYTF. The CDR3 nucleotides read TGTGCCAGCTCACCAAATCTTTCGGACAGGGACTATGGCTACACCTTC.

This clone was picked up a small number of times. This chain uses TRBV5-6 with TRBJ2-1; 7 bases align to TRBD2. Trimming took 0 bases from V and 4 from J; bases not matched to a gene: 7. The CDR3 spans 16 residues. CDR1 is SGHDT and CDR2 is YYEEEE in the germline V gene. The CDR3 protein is CASSLAASGIYNEQFF. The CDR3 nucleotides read TGTGCCAGCAGCTTGGCGGCCAGCGGGATTTACAATGAGCAGTTCTTC.

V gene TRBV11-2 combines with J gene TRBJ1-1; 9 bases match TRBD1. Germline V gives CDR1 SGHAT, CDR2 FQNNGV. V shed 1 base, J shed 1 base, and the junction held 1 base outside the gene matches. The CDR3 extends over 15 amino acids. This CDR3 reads CASSLGGQGNTEAFF. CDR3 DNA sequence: TGTGCCAGCAGCTTAGGGGGACAGGGGAACACTGAAGCTTTCTTT.

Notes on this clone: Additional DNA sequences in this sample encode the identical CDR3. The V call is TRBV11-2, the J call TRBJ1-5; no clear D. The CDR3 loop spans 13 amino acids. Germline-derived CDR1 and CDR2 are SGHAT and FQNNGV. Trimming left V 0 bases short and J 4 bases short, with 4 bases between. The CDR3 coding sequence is TGTGCCAGCAGCTTAGACCGTAATCAGCCCCAGCATTTT. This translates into CASSLDRNQPQHF. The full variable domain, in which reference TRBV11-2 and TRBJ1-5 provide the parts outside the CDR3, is EAGVAQSPRYKIIEKRQSVAFWCNPISGHATLYWYQQILGQGPKLLIQFQNNGVVDDSQLPKDRFSAERLKGVDSTLKIQPAKLEDSAVYLCASSLDRNQPQHFGDGTRLSIL.

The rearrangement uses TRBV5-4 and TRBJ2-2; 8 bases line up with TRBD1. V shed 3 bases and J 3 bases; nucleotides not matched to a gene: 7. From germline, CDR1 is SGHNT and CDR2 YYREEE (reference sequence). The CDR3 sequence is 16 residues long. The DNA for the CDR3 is TGTGCCAGCAGCTCGCGACAGGGGTCCGACACCGGGGAGCTGTTTTTT. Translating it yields CASSSRQGSDTGELFF.

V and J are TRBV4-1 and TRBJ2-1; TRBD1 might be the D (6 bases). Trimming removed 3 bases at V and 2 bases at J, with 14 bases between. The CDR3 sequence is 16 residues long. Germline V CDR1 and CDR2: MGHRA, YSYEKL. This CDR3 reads CASSHPGQTTYNEQFF. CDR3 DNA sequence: TGCGCCAGCAGCCATCCCGGACAGACAACCTACAATGAGCAGTTCTTC.

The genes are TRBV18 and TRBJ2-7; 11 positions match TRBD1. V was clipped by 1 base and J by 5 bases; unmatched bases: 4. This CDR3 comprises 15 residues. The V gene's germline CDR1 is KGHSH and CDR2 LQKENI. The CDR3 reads CASSPLGQGDHEQYF. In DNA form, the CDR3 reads TGTGCCAGCTCACCACTGGGACAGGGGGACCACGAGCAGTACTTC. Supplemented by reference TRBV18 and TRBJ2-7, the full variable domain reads NAGVMQNPRHLVRRRGQEARLRCSPMKGHSHVYWYRQLPEEGLKFMVYLQKENIIDESGMPKERFSAEFPKEGPSILRIQQVVRGDSAAYFCASSPLGQGDHEQYFGPGTRLTVT.

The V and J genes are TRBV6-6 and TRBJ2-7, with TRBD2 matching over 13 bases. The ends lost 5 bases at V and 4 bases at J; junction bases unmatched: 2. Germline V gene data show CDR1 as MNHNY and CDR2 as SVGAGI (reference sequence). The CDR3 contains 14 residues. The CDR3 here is CASSPGLAGYEQYF. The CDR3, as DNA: TGTGCCAGCAGTCCGGGACTAGCGGGGTACGAGCAGTACTTC.

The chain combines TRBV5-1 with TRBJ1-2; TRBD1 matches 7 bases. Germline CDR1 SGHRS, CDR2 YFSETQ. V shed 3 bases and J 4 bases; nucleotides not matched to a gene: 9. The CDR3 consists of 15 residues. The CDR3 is CASSYDRVGGYGYTF. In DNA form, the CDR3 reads TGCGCCAGCAGCTACGACAGGGTTGGCGGCTATGGCTACACCTTC.